This T cell receptor (beta chain) was identified during a study of vaccination effects on CD4 cells after COVID-19. Study context: After expansion with viral peptide pools in the ViraFEST assay, antigen-specific CD4+ T cells were sequenced. Two-dose vaccination with either BNT162b2 or mRNA-1273 was given to the participants.

The germline V and J ends were trimmed by 5 bases and 12 bases, with 8 bases remaining between them. Germline-derived CDR1 and CDR2 are SGHNT and YENEEA. This CDR3 region has 11 residues. For this clone: Its antigen is unidentified.

Method: immunoSEQ multiplex PCR; TCRdb's copy keeps in-frame clones and lacks some. There are tens of thousands of clones in the sample; approximately 67% occur only once, and 4% to 4.5% lies in the top ten. Whole-study findings and limits: The study had few convalescent patients and no early post-infection timepoints. The study found marked clonal contraction of infection- and vaccine-induced clones late after vaccination.

Isolating CD4+ T cells followed less than 12 days of culture. The sequencing here drew on CD4+ T cells from PBMCs cultured without peptide, taken before COVID-19 vaccination. The chain uses TRBV11-3 and TRBJ2-6, with D tentatively TRBD2 (6 bases). This TCR came from a human donor who received a COVID-19 vaccine. CDR3 sequence (DNA): TGTGCCAGCAGCGACGGGGGCGTCCTGACTTTC. Protein sequence: CASSDGGVLTF.